The 4 T cell receptor beta chains reported below all come from one sample, sequenced in a study of blood T cell repertoires in COVID-19. The data were produced by immunoSEQ multiplex PCR, yet TCRdb's version contains in-frame clones alone and is incomplete. The data contain 250,000 to 350,000 clones, about 88% of them seen just once; the ten biggest clones take up more than 1.4%. The specimen sequenced was peripheral blood. Every receptor here comes from a human donor with COVID-19, enrolled during active disease. The donor label of this sample is uncertain.

This chain uses TRBV12-3 or TRBV12-4 with TRBJ1-6; D is uncertain. Trimming took 1 base from V and 6 from J, leaving 4 bases between them. This CDR3 has 13 residues. The CDR3 DNA reads as TGTGCCAGCAGTTTAGTCCTTAATTCACCCCTCCACTTT. Its translation is CASSLVLNSPLHF.

The chain has TRBV7-8 and TRBJ2-1; 11 bases align to TRBD2. Looked up from germline, CDR1 is SGHVS and CDR2 is FQNEAQ. The CDR3 sequence is 18 residues long. V was pared by 4 bases and J by 3 bases, with 11 bases of the junction left unmatched. The CDR3 spells CASSSDSGTSGLYNEQFF. The CDR3 nucleotides are TGTGCCAGCAGCTCTGACTCCGGGACTAGCGGCCTCTACAATGAGCAGTTCTTC.

The chain has TRBV12-5 and TRBJ1-1; D is unclear. V was clipped by 6 bases and J by 1 base, with 9 bases between them. The CDR3 consists of 13 residues. Per germline, CDR1 LGHNT and CDR2 FRNRAP. The CDR3 nucleotides are TGTGCTAGTGGGAGGGAACCGAACACTGAAGCTTTCTTT. Its protein product is CASGREPNTEAFF.

The chain combines TRBV5-1 with TRBJ1-1; 8 bases map to TRBD1. The junction had 7 bases not matched to a gene; V was cut back by 0 bases and J by 3 bases. Germline CDR1 and CDR2: SGHRS and YFSETQ. The CDR3 runs 16 residues. The DNA for the CDR3 is TGCGCCAGCAGCTTGGGACAGGGGACCTACCACACTGAAGCTTTCTTT. Translated, it gives CASSLGQGTYHTEAFF.